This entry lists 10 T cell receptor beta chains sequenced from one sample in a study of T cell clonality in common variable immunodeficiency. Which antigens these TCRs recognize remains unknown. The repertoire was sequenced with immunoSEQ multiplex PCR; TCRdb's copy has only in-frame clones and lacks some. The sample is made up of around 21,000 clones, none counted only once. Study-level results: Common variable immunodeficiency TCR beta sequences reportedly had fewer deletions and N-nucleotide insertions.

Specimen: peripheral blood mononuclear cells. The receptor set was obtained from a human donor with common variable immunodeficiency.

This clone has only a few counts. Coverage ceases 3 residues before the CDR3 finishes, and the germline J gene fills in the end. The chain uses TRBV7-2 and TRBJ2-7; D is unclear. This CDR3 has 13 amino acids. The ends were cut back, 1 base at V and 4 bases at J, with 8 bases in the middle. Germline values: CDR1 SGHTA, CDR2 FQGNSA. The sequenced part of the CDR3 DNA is TGTGCCAGCAGCTTAGAGGTGGCTTACGAG. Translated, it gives CASSLEVAYE. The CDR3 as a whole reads CASSLEVAYEQYF.

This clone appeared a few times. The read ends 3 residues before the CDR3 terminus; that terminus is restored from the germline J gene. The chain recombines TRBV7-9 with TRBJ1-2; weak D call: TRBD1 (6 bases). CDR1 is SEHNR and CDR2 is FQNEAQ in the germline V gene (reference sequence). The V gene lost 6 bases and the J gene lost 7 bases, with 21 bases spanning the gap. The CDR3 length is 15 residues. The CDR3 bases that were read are TGTGCCAGCAGTTACGAGACAGGTTTGATCTTTGGC. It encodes CASSYETGLIFG. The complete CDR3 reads CASSYETGLIFGYTF.

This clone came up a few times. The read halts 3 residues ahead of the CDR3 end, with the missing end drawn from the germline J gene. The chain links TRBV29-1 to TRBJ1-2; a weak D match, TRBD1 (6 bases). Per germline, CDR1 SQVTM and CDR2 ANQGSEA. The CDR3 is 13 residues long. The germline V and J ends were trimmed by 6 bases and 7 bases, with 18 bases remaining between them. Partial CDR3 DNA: TGCAGCGTGTCCCACAGGGATTACTTTGGC. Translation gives CSVSHRDYFG. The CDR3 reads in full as CSVSHRDYFGYTF.

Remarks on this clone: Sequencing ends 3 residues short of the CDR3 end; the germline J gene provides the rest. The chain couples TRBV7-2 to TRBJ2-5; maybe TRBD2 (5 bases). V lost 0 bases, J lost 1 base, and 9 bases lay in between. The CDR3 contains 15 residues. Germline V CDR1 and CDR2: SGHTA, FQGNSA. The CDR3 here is CASSLAGRAQETQYF. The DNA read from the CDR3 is TGTGCCAGCAGCTTAGCCGGGCGGGCCCAAGAGACC.

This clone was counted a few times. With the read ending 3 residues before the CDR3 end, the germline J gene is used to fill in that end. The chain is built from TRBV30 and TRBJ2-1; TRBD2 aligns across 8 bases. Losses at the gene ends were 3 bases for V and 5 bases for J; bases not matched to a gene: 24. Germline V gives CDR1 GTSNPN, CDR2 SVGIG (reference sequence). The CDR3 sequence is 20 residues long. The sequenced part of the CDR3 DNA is TGTGCCTGGAGAAGGGGTAGCGGGATATTCGGGGGTAGAACAAACAATGAG. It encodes CAWRRGSGIFGGRTNNE. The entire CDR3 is CAWRRGSGIFGGRTNNEQFF.

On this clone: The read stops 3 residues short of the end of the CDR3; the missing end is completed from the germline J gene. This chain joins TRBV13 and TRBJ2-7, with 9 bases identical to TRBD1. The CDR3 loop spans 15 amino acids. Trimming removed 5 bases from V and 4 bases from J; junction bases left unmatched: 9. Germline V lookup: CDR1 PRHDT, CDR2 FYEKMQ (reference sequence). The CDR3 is CASSITGTGSYEQYF. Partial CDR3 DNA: TGTGCCAGCAGCATAACCGGGACAGGGTCGTACGAG.

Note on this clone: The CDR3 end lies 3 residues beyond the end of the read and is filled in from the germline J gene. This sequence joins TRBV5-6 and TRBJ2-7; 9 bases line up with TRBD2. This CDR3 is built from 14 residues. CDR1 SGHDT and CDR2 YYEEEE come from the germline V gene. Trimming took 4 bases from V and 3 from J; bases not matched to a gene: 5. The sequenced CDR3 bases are TGTGCCAGCAGCGCCGGGACTAGCAACTACGAG. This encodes CASSAGTSNYE. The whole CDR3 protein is CASSAGTSNYEQYF.

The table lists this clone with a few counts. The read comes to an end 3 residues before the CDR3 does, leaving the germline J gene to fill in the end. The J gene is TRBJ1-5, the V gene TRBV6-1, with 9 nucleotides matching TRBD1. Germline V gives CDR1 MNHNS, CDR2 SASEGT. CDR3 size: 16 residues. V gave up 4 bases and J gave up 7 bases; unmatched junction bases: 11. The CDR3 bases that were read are TGTGCCAGCAGTGGACCGGGACAGGGCACGGGACAGCCC. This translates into CASSGPGQGTGQP. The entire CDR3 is CASSGPGQGTGQPQHF.

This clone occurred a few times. The CDR3 reads CASSPSGGIRGEQYF. The part of the CDR3 DNA that was read is TGTGCCAGCAGCCCCAGCGGGGGCATTCGGGGCGAG. V usage is TRBV7-2 and J usage is TRBJ2-7; TRBD2 agrees at 8 bases. The CDR3 is cut off 3 residues early in the read; its end comes from the germline J gene. V dropped 5 bases and J dropped 6; count of bases not matched to a gene: 12. The CDR3 has 15 amino acids. Germline CDR1 and CDR2: SGHTA and FQGNSA.

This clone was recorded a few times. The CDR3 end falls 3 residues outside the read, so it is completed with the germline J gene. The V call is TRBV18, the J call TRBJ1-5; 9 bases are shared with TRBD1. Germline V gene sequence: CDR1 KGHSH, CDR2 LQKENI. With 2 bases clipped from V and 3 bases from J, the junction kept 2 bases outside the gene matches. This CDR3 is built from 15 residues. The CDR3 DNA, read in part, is TGTGCCAGCTCACCAGGGACAGGGAACAATCAGCCC. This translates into CASSPGTGNNQP. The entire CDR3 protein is CASSPGTGNNQPQHF. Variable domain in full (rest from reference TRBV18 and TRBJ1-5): NAGVMQNPRHLVRRRGQEARLRCSPMKGHSHVYWYRQLPEEGLKFMVYLQKENIIDESGMPKERFSAEFPKEGPSILRIQQVVRGDSAAYFCASSPGTGNNQPQHFGDGTRLSIL.